These 15 T cell receptor beta chains were sequenced from one sample in a study of CD8 T cells in Susac syndrome. Random hexamers were used to reverse transcribe an amount of about 0.45 to 1 ug RNA. From the immunoSEQ multiplex PCR reads, TCRdb called clonotypes with MiXCR, one entry per CDR3 protein. The sample yields around 100,000 distinct CDR3 sequences, roughly 96% seen once. Sequenced sample: CD8+ T cells from PBMCs. The origin of the receptors is a human donor with Susac syndrome.

The chain uses TRBV20-1 and TRBJ2-1, with TRBD2 identical over 11 bases. There are 11 residues in the CDR3. Losses at the gene ends were 6 bases for V and 16 bases for J; bases not matched to a gene: 8. Germline V gene lookup returns CDR1 DFQATT and CDR2 SNEGSKA (reference sequence). CDR3 region: CSAVSGRGEFF. As DNA, the CDR3 is TGCAGTGCCGTTAGCGGGAGGGGGGAATTCTTC.

The V call is TRBV5-4, the J call TRBJ1-1, with D tentatively TRBD1 (5 bases). The V gene's germline CDR1 is SGHNT and CDR2 YYREEE (reference sequence). Between the trimmed V and J ends, which lost 4 bases and 8 bases, there was a span of 21 bases. This CDR3 contains 15 residues. CDR3: CASSARDVGLPEAFF. CDR3 nucleotide sequence: TGTGCCAGCAGCGCCCGGGACGTCGGGCTTCCCGAAGCTTTCTTT.

This clonotype was found once. V is TRBV7-2 and J is TRBJ1-1; a weak D match, TRBD1 (6 bases). This CDR3 contains 12 residues. Germline CDR1 and CDR2: SGHTA and FQGNSA. Deletions cut 5 bases from V and 10 bases from J, with 14 bases between. The CDR3 region is CASSPRTVGAFF. CDR3 DNA: TGTGCCAGCAGCCCCCGGACAGTTGGAGCTTTCTTT.

This chain uses TRBV7-9 with TRBJ2-1, with 12 bases identical to TRBD2. The V and J ends lost 6 bases and 6 bases, in that order; junction bases with no gene match: 9. The CDR3 spans 16 residues. Germline-derived CDR1 and CDR2 are SEHNR and FQNEAQ (reference sequence). CDR3 nucleotides: TGTGCCAGCAGACAGACTAGCGGGAGTGGCGGCAATGAGCAGTTCTTC. Its translation: CASRQTSGSGGNEQFF.

V gene TRBV5-6 combines with J gene TRBJ2-6; 12 positions agree with TRBD1. The V segment lost 7 bases and the J segment 2 bases; nucleotides outside the gene matches: 7. CDR1 and CDR2 from the germline V gene are SGHDT and YYEEEE. CDR3 length equals 17 residues. This chain's CDR3 is CASSRDRGQAGANVLTF. The CDR3 DNA is TGTGCCAGCTCCCGGGACAGGGGGCAAGCTGGGGCCAACGTCCTGACTTTC.

The chain joins TRBV20-1 to TRBJ1-2, with 7 bases lining up with TRBD1. Germline V gene sequence: CDR1 DFQATT, CDR2 SNEGSKA (reference sequence). The CDR3 covers 12 residues. Trimming took 6 bases from V and 6 from J; bases not matched to a gene: 7. The CDR3 here is CSAPDREDGYTF. CDR3 sequence (DNA): TGCAGTGCCCCAGACAGGGAGGATGGCTACACCTTC.

The V gene is TRBV2, the J gene TRBJ2-3; either TRBD1 or TRBD2 may supply D (5 bases each). The germline V gene encodes CDR1 SNHLY and CDR2 FYNNEI. The CDR3 has 11 residues. Trimming left V 9 bases short and J 7 bases short, with 11 bases between. The CDR3 region is CARGPSHTQYF. For the CDR3, the DNA is TGTGCCAGGGGACCCTCGCATACGCAGTATTTT.

This clonotype appeared a single time. This chain connects TRBV3-1 to TRBJ2-7, with a weak D call TRBD2 (6 bases). The germline gives CDR1 LGHDT, CDR2 YNNKEL (reference sequence). The CDR3 runs 14 residues. Trimming cost V 5 bases and J 5 bases, with 16 bases left between them. In nucleotides, the CDR3 is TGTGCCAGCAGCTCAGCGGAGGGTAGCCACGAGCAGTACTTC. It translates to CASSSAEGSHEQYF.

The V and J genes are TRBV29-1 and TRBJ1-1; the D is unclear. Trimming stripped 4 bases from V and 3 bases from J, with 6 bases between. CDR3 size: 11 residues. Germline-derived CDR1 and CDR2 are SQVTM and ANQGSEA. In DNA form, the CDR3 reads TGCAGCGTTGGTTGGGACACTGAAGCTTTCTTT. It yields the protein CSVGWDTEAFF.

The V gene is TRBV6-1, the J gene TRBJ1-5; TRBD1 matches at 7 bases. The CDR3 is 15 amino acids. Germline loops: CDR1 MNHNS, CDR2 SASEGT. Trimming at V came to 5 bases and at J to 8 bases, leaving 12 bases not matched to a gene. This CDR3 is CASSTDRRMAKPQHF. DNA for the CDR3: TGTGCCAGCAGTACGGACAGGAGAATGGCGAAGCCCCAGCATTTT.

This sequence joins TRBV6-4 and TRBJ2-5; D might be TRBD2 (6 bases). Per germline, CDR1 MRHNA and CDR2 SNTAGT. The germline V and J ends were trimmed by 8 bases and 5 bases, with 15 bases remaining between them. The CDR3 extends over 13 amino acids. The CDR3 coding sequence is TGTGCCAGCTATCGGGGGTGTATGGAGACCCAGTACTTC. The encoded protein is CASYRGCMETQYF.

A single count supports this clonotype. The V call is TRBV7-3, the J call TRBJ2-1; unclear D gene. V was pared by 3 bases and J by 10 bases, with 13 bases between. Germline CDR1 is SGHTA and CDR2 is FQGTGA. There are 13 residues in the CDR3. The DNA for the CDR3 is TGTGCCAGCAGCTTCGGGCCTCTAGGGGAGCAGTTCTTC. Protein sequence: CASSFGPLGEQFF.

The chain is built from TRBV6-5 and TRBJ2-1, with 10 bases matching TRBD2. The trim removed 6 bases at V and 4 bases at J, leaving 6 bases unmatched. Germline V gene lookup returns CDR1 MNHEY and CDR2 SVGAGI. This CDR3 contains 15 residues. CDR3 in DNA: TGTGCCAGCAGCTTAGCGGGAGGAGGGTACAATGAGCAGTTCTTC. Its translation: CASSLAGGGYNEQFF.

The CDR3 coding sequence is TGCGCCAGCAGCCAAGACGGGGGGCCGTACGAGCAGTACTTC. Translation: CASSQDGGPYEQYF. The rearrangement links TRBV4-1 to TRBJ2-7, with D perhaps TRBD2 (7 bases). There are 14 residues in the CDR3. Germline values: CDR1 MGHRA, CDR2 YSYEKL. The V end lost 0 bases, the J end lost 4 bases, and 10 bases lay between the germline ends.

The chain joins TRBV12-3 or TRBV12-4 to TRBJ2-5; 8 bases map to TRBD2. This CDR3 is built from 15 residues. The V segment lost 3 bases and the J segment 4 bases; nucleotides outside the gene matches: 7. CDR3 coding DNA: TGTGCCAGCAGTTTGGGTCAGGCGGGGGGAGAGACCCAGTACTTC. Residues: CASSLGQAGGETQYF.